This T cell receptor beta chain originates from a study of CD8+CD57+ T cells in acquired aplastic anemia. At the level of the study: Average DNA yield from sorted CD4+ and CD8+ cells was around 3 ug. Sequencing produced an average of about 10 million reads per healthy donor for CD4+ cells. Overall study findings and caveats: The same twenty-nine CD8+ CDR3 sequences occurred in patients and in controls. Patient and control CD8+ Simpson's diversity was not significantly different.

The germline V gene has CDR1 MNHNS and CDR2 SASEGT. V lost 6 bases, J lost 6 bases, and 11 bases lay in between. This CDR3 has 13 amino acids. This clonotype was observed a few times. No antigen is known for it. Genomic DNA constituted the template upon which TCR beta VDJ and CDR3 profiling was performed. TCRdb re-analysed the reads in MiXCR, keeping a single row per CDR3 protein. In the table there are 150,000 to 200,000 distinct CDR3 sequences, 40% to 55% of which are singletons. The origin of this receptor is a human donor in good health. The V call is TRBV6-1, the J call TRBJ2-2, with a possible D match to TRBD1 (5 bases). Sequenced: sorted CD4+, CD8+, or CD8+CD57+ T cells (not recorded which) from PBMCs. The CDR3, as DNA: TGTGCCAGCAGCGTATCAGGGCCCGGGGAGCTGTTTTTT. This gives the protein CASSVSGPGELFF.